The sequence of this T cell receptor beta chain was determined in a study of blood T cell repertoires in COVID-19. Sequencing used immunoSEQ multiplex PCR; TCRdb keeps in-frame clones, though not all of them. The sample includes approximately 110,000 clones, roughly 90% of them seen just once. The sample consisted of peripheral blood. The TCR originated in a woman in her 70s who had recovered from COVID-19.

The CDR3 DNA is TGTGCCAGCAGCTTAGCGTGGCTAGCTGGAGAGACCCAGTACTTC. Its protein product is CASSLAWLAGETQYF. The rearrangement links TRBV7-2 to TRBJ2-5, with a tentative D call TRBD2 (5 bases). V lost 0 bases, J lost 4 bases, and 12 bases lay in between. Germline V gene lookup returns CDR1 SGHTA and CDR2 FQGNSA. The CDR3 runs to 15 residues.